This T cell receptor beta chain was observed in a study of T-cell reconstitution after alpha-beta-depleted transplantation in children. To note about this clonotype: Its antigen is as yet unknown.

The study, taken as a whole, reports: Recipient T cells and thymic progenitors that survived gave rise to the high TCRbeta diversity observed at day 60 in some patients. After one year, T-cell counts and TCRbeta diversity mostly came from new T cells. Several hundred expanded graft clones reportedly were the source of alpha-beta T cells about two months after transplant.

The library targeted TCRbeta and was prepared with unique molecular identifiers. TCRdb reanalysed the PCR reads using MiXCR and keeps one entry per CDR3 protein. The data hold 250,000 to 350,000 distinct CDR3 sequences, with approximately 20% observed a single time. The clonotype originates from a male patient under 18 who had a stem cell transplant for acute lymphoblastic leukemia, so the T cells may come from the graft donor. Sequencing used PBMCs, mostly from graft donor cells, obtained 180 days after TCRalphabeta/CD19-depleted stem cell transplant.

DNA of the CDR3: TGTGCCAGCAGTTACTCGATGGGCACCCCACTACCCTACAATGAGCAGTTCTTC. Protein: CASSYSMGTPLPYNEQFF. The chain employs TRBV6-5 and TRBJ2-1; D is undetermined. Germline CDR1 reads MNHEY; CDR2 reads SVGAGI. The CDR3 sequence is 18 residues long. V was clipped by 0 bases and J by 2 bases, with 17 bases between them.